This T cell receptor beta chain was sequenced during a study of cytomegalovirus exposure and HLA in healthy donors. Study conclusions and caveats: Productive rates of about 90% or about 30% were seen for most TCR beta V segments in an earlier analysis. According to a later analysis, most TCR beta chains associated with CMV appeared HLA-restricted. Using the classifier, cytomegalovirus status was reportedly diagnosed with high specificity and sensitivity.

Unrecorded immune exposures were likely, despite nominal health at sampling. Germline V CDR1 and CDR2: SQVTM, ANQGSEA. CDR3 size: 13 residues. The V end lost 4 bases, the J end lost 4 bases, and 13 bases lay between the germline ends. Of note for this clone: The antigen is undetermined.

In the PCR, 60 Vbeta and 13 Jbeta primers were used. Profiling relied on immunoSEQ multiplex PCR, and the TCRdb table lists in-frame clones only, not all of them. Of roughly 100,000 clones listed, approximately 86% were seen once; the top ten hold approximately 6.1%. This chain connects TRBV29-1 to TRBJ1-2; D not certain. The specimen sequenced was PBMCs. The receptor was derived from a man aged 18 to 30 in good health and CMV-seronegative. Here the CDR3 DNA reads TGCAGCGTTGCCGACCTTCCGGGCTATGGCTACACCTTC. This codes for CSVADLPGYGYTF.